In its sample, the clone carrying this T cell receptor beta chain was seen many times. No antigen is known for it. Germline CDR1 is LGHNA and CDR2 is YSLEER. CDR3 length: 17 residues. V was clipped by 1 base and J by 0 bases, with 10 bases between them. This sample was taken from a study of blood T cells in healthy people across ages. Study-level findings and limits: Any conclusive comparison of naive versus antigen-experienced cells was prevented by using unsorted PBMCs.

A J-beta primer mix and a sample-barcoded 5' primer were used in a second PCR of about 7 to 12 cycles. TCRdb recomputed calls from the 5' RACE reads with MiXCR, one row per CDR3 protein. The sample records about 640,000 distinct CDR3 sequences, 35% to 50% being singletons. Input material: blood. This TCR was sampled from a man older than 75 in good health. The rearrangement joins TRBV4-3 to TRBJ2-6; D not certain. The CDR3 spells CASSQAFGDSGANVLTF. The DNA for the CDR3 is TGCGCCAGCAGCCAAGCCTTTGGAGACTCTGGGGCCAACGTCCTGACTTTC.